This T cell receptor (beta chain) originates from a study of CD8 T cells in ankylosing spondylitis (TCRdb year 2017). Some background on the complete study: The study profiled T cell receptor beta repertoires in healthy donors and ankylosing spondylitis patients to find disease-linked TCR variants. Peripheral blood was sampled, and synovial fluid was additionally collected from ankylosing spondylitis patients. The full study cohort was made up of 25 ankylosing spondylitis patients and roughly 100 healthy donors. Broader findings and caveats from the paper: Blood from ankylosing spondylitis patients appeared to be characterized by a TCR beta motif made up of under ten highly homologous amino acid variants. Some motif variants were previously reported in synovial fluid and blood of reactive arthritis patients, suggesting common disease-initiation mechanisms. The disease-linked clones were reported to be significantly enriched in matched synovial fluid samples from ankylosing spondylitis patients. The disease-linked clones had a CD8+ phenotype and were found at relatively low frequencies in peripheral blood.

As for this clonotype: The antigen this receptor binds is unknown. No per-base quality is available; no much larger clone lies one base away.

The instrument was an Illumina HiSeq 2500. TCR beta libraries were prepared by quantitative 5'-RACE with molecular barcodes. Regarding the original processing steps: A new computational method, built on a probabilistic model of VDJ rearrangement, was used to identify disease-linked TCR variants. The public reads were reanalyzed by TCRdb: fastp trimming at Q25, MiXCR alignment, in-frame beta chains only. CDR3 protein sequences are deduplicated, and each keeps its most common genes and DNA. Here the V and J calls rest on TCRdb's processing, not on the authors' analysis. The sample table shows roughly 370,000 distinct CDR3 sequences, and approximately 20% are seen once. The ten largest account for about 16% of the sample. The germline V gene yields SGHVS for CDR1 and FQNEAQ for CDR2. Inclusive of the bounding cysteine and phenylalanine, the CDR3 is 15 residues long. Kept here is only the CDR3 DNA, which spans 45 bases and is read in frame from base 1. Germline trimming amounts to 1 base on V and 5 bases on J, with 5 as the count of junction bases outside the gene matches.

The TCR was taken from a male donor with ankylosing spondylitis. The sample was blood, either unsorted or a sorted T cell fraction (not recorded which). The chain is assembled from TRBV7-8 and TRBJ2-7, with 10 middle bases fitting TRBD2. The CDR3 is CASSLELAGVHEQYF. In nucleotide form, the sequence is TGTGCCAGCAGCTTAGAGCTAGCGGGAGTTCACGAGCAGTACTTC.